This entry lists 3 T cell receptor beta chains sequenced from one sample in a study of T-cell reconstitution after alpha-beta-depleted transplantation in children. The TCRbeta library incorporated unique molecular identifiers. TCRdb processed the PCR reads anew with MiXCR; each CDR3 protein has one entry. Of hundreds of thousands of distinct CDR3 sequences listed, about 17% are singletons. The starting material was PBMCs, mostly from graft donor cells, obtained 360 days after TCRalphabeta/CD19-depleted stem cell transplant. The receptor set was obtained from a boy younger than two who had a stem cell transplant for Wiskott-Aldrich syndrome, so the T cells may come from the graft donor.

A few counts support this clonotype. This chain joins TRBV20-1 and TRBJ1-2, with D uncertain. The CDR3 extends over 12 amino acids. In germline, CDR1 is DFQATT, CDR2 SNEGSKA (reference sequence). V lost 4 bases, J lost 5 bases, and 11 bases lay in between. The CDR3 protein is CSATVPGYGYTF. The CDR3 DNA is TGCAGTGCTACCGTGCCCGGGTATGGCTACACCTTC.

This clonotype was found many times. The rearrangement links TRBV12-3 or TRBV12-4 to TRBJ2-2; D not resolved. Trimming shortened V by 3 bases and J by 2 bases, and 7 bases separated the two germline ends. The CDR3 runs to 14 residues. The DNA of the CDR3 is TGTGCCAGCAGTTTTTGGGGAAACACCGGGGAGCTGTTTTTT. Its translation is CASSFWGNTGELFF.

V usage is TRBV11-2 and J usage is TRBJ2-1; 11 bases are shared with TRBD2. The CDR3 is 16 residues long. V shed 6 bases, J shed 3 bases, and the junction held 7 bases outside the gene matches. The germline CDR1 and CDR2 sequences are SGHAT and FQNNGV. The CDR3 here is CASRPIAGGSYNEQFF. CDR3 bases: TGTGCCAGCAGACCTATAGCGGGAGGGAGCTACAATGAGCAGTTCTTC. The whole variable domain, remainder taken from reference TRBV11-2 and TRBJ2-1, is EAGVAQSPRYKIIEKRQSVAFWCNPISGHATLYWYQQILGQGPKLLIQFQNNGVVDDSQLPKDRFSAERLKGVDSTLKIQPAKLEDSAVYLCASRPIAGGSYNEQFFGPGTRLTVL.